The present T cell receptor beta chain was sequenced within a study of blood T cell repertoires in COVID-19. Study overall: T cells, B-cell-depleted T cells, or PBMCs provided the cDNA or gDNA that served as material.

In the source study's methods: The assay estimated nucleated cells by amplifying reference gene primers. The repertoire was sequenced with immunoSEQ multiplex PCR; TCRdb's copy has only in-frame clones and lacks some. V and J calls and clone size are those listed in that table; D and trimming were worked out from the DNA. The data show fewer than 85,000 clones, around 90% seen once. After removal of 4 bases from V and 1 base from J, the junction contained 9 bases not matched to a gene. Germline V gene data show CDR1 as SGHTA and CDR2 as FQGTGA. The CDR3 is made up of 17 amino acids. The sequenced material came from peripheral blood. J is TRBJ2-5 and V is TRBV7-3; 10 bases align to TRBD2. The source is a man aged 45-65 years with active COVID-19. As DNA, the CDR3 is TGTGCCAGCAGCTCCGGGGTAGCGGGGGGACTCCAAGAGACCCAGTACTTC. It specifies CASSSGVAGGLQETQYF.